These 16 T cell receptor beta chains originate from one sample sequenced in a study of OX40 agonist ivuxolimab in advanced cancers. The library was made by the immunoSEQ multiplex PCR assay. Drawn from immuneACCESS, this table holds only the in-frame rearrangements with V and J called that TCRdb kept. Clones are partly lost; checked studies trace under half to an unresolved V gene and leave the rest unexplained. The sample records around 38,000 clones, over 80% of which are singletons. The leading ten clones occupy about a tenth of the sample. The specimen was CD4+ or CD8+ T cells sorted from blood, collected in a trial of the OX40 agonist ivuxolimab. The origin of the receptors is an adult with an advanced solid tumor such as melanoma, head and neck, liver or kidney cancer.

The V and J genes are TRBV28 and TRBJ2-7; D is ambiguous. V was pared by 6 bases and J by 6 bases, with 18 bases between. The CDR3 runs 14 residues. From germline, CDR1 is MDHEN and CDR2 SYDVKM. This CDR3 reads CASRGSLSTSEQYF. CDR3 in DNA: TGTGCCAGCAGGGGTAGTCTTTCGACCTCCGAGCAGTACTTC.

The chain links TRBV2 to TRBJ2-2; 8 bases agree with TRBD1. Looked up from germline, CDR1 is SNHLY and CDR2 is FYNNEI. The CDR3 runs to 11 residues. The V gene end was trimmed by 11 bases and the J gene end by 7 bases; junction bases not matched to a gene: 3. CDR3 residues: CAGQGGGELFF. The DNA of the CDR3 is TGTGCCGGACAGGGTGGCGGGGAGCTGTTTTTT.

The CDR3 nucleotides are TGTGCCATTGGACAGGGTTCCAATCAGCCCCAGCATTTT. It codes for CAIGQGSNQPQHF. The chain recombines TRBV10-3 with TRBJ1-5; TRBD1 matches at 8 bases. This CDR3 has 13 amino acids. Germline values: CDR1 ENHRY, CDR2 SYGVKD. With 9 bases clipped from V and 3 bases from J, the junction kept 4 bases outside the gene matches.

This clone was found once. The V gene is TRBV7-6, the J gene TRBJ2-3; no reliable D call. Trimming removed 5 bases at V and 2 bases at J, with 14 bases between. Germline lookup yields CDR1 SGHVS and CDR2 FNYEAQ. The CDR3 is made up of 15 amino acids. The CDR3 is CASSPVRPFTDTQYF. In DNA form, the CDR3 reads TGTGCCAGCAGCCCAGTCCGCCCCTTCACAGATACGCAGTATTTT.

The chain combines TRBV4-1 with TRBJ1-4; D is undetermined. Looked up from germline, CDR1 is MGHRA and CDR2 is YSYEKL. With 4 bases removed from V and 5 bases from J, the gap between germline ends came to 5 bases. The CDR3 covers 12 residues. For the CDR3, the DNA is TGCGCCAGCAGCCTCGGGAATGAAAAACTGTTTTTT. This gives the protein CASSLGNEKLFF.

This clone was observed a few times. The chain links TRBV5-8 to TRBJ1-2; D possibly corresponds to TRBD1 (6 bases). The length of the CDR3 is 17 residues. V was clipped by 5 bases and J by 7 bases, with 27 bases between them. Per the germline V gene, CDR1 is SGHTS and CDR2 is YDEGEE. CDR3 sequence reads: CASSRSTVLRGASGYTF. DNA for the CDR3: TGTGCCAGCAGTCGGAGCACAGTCCTTAGGGGGGCCTCTGGCTACACCTTC.

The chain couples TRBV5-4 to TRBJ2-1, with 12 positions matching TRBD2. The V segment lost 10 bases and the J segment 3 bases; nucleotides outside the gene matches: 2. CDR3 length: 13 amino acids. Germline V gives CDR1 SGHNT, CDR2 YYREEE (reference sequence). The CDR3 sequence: CAGTSGLYNEQFF. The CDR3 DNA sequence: TGTGCCGGGACTAGCGGGCTCTACAATGAGCAGTTCTTC.

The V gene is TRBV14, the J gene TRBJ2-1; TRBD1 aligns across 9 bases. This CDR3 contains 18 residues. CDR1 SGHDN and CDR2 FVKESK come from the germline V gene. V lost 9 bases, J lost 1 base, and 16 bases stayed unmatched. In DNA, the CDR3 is TGTGCCAGTTCCACAGGGGGCGTCCGCATTTCGTCCTACAATGAGCAGTTCTTC. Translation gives CASSTGGVRISSYNEQFF.

CDR3: CASSPGPRWNQPQHF. DNA of the CDR3: TGTGCCAGCAGTCCCGGGCCGAGGTGGAATCAGCCCCAGCATTTT. V is TRBV28 and J is TRBJ1-5; D gene ambiguous. This CDR3 region has 15 residues. V was shortened by 5 bases and J by 4 bases, with 15 bases between the two germline ends. Germline V gene lookup returns CDR1 MDHEN and CDR2 SYDVKM.

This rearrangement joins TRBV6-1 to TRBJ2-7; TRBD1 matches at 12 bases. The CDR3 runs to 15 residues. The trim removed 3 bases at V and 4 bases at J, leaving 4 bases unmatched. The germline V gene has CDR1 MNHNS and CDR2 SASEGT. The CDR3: CASSDPGQGAYEQYF. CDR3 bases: TGTGCCAGCAGTGATCCGGGACAGGGGGCGTACGAGCAGTACTTC.

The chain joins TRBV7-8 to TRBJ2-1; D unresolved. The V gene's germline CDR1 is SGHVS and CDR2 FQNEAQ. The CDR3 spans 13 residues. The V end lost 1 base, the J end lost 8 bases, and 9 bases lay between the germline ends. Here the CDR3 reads CASSLGSPHEQFF. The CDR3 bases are TGTGCCAGCAGCTTAGGATCCCCCCATGAGCAGTTCTTC.

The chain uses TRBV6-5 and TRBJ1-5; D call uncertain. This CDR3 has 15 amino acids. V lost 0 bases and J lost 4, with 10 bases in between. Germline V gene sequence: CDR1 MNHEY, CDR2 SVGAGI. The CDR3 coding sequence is TGTGCCAGCAGTTACTCGAGCTCAGCAAATCAGCCCCAGCATTTT. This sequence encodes CASSYSSSANQPQHF.

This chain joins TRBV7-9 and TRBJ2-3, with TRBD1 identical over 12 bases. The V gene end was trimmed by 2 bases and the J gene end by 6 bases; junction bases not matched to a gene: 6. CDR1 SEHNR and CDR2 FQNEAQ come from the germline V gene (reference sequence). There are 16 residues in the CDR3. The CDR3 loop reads CASSLQGTGGQDTQYF. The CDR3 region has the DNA TGTGCCAGCAGCTTACAAGGGACAGGGGGCCAGGATACGCAGTATTTT. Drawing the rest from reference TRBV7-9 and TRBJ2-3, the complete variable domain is DTGVSQNPRHKITKRGQNVTFRCDPISEHNRLYWYRQTLGQGPEFLTYFQNEAQLEKSRLLSDRFSAERPKGSFSTLEIQRTEQGDSAMYLCASSLQGTGGQDTQYFGPGTRLTVL.

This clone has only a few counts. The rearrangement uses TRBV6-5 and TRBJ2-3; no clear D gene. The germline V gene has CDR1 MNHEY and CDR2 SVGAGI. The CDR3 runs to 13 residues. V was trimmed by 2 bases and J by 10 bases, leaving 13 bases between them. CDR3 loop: CASSYVPGQSQYF. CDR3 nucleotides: TGTGCCAGCAGTTACGTACCCGGGCAATCGCAGTATTTT.

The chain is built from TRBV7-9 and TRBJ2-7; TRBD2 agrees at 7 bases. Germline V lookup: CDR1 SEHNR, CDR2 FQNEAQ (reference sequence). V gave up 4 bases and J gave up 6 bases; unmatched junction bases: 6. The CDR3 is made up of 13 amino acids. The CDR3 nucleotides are TGTGCCAGCAGCTCCACGGGCGGGAGCGAGCAGTACGTC. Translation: CASSSTGGSEQYV.

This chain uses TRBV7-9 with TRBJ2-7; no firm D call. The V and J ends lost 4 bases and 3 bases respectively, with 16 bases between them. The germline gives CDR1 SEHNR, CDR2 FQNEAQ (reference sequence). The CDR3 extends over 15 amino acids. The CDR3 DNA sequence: TGTGCCAGCAGCTATTACGGACGGTCGGACTACGAGCAGTACTTC. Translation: CASSYYGRSDYEQYF. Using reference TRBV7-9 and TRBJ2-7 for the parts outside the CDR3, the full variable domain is DTGVSQNPRHKITKRGQNVTFRCDPISEHNRLYWYRQTLGQGPEFLTYFQNEAQLEKSRLLSDRFSAERPKGSFSTLEIQRTEQGDSAMYLCASSYYGRSDYEQYFGPGTRLTVT.